This paragraph reports one T cell receptor (beta chain). CDR3 length: 16 amino acids. Germline trimming cut 4 bases from V and 0 bases from J; bases unmatched to any gene: 10. Germline assignment: CDR1 SGHNT and CDR2 YYREEE (reference sequence). Using immunoSEQ multiplex PCR, the repertoire was profiled, and TCRdb retains in-frame clones only, with some absent. The table lists over 100,000 clones, 65% to 90% of them singletons, with approximately 20% in the top ten. The data originate from a study of T cell responses to AZD1222 COVID-19 vaccine. The TCR originated in an adult in good health. V gene TRBV5-4 combines with J gene TRBJ2-7, with 7 nucleotides matching TRBD2. Sequencing was performed on peripheral blood, taken on day 0 of AZD1222 vaccination. CDR3: CASSRISSGTSYEQYF. The CDR3 bases are TGTGCCAGCAGCCGGATTTCTAGCGGAACCTCCTACGAGCAGTACTTC.